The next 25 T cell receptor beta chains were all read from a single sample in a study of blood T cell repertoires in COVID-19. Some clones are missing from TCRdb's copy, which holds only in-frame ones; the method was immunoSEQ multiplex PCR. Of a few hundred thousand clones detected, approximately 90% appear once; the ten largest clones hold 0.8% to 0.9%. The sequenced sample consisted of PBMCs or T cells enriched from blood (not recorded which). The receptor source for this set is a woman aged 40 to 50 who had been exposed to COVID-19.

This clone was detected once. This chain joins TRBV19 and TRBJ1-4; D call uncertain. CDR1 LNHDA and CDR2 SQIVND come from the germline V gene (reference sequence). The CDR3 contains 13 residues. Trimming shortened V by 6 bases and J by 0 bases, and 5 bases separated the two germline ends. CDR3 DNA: TGTGCCAGTAGCCCTGCAACTAATGAAAAACTGTTTTTT. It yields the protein CASSPATNEKLFF.

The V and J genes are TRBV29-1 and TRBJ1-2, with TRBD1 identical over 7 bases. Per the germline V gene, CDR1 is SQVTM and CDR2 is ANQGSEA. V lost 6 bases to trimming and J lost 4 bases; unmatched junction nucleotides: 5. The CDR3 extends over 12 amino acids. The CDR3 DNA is TGCAGCGTCCGGGACAGCGCCTATGGCTACACCTTC. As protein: CSVRDSAYGYTF.

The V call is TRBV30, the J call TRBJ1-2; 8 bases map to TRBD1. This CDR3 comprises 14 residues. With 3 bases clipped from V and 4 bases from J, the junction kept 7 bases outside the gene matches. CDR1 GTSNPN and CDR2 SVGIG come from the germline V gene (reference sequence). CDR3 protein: CAWSEGTGSYGYTF. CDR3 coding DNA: TGTGCCTGGAGCGAGGGGACAGGATCCTATGGCTACACCTTC.

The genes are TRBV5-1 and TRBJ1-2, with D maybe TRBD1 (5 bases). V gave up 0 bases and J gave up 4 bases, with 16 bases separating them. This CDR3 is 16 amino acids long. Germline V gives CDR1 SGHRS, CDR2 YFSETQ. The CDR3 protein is CASSLELGGMAYGYTF. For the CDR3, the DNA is TGCGCCAGCAGCTTGGAACTGGGGGGGATGGCCTATGGCTACACCTTC.

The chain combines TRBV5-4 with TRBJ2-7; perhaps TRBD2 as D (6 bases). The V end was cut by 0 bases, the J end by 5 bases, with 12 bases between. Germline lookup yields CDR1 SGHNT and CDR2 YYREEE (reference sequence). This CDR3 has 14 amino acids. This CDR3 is CASSLGRVADEQYF. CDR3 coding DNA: TGTGCCAGCAGCTTGGGGAGGGTTGCGGACGAGCAGTACTTC.

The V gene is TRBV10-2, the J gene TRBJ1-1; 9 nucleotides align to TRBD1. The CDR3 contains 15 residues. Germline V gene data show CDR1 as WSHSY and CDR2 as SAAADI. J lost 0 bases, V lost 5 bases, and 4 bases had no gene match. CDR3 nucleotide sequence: TGCGCCAGCAGTCAGAGGACAGGGGTGAACACTGAAGCTTTCTTT. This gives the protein CASSQRTGVNTEAFF.

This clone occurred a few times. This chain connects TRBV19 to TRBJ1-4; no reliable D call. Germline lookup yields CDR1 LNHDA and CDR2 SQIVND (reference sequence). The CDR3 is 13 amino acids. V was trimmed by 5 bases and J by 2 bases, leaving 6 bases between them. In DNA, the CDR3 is TGTGCCAGTAGTCGTAGCACTAATGAAAAACTGTTTTTT. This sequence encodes CASSRSTNEKLFF. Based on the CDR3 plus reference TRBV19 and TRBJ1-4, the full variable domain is DGGITQSPKYLFRKEGQNVTLSCEQNLNHDAMYWYRQDPGQGLRLIYYSQIVNDFQKGDIAEGYSVSREKKESFPLTVTSAQKNPTAFYLCASSRSTNEKLFFGSGTQLSVL.

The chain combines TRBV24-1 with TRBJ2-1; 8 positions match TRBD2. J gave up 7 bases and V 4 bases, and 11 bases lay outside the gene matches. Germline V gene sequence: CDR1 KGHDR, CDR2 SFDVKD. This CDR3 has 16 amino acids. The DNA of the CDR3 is TGTGCCACCAGTGACGGACTAGCAGGCGTTAGGAATGAGCAGTTCTTC. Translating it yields CATSDGLAGVRNEQFF.

CDR3 residues: CASSAGLASSYEQYF. The CDR3 coding sequence is TGTGCCAGCAGCGCGGGACTAGCGAGCTCCTACGAGCAGTACTTC. The chain recombines TRBV5-4 with TRBJ2-7, with 10 positions matching TRBD2. V lost 4 bases and J lost 0; bases outside the gene matches: 4. Germline V gene data show CDR1 as SGHNT and CDR2 as YYREEE (reference sequence). This CDR3 region has 15 residues. The variable domain in full, with the rest retrieved from reference TRBV5-4 and TRBJ2-7, is ETGVTQSPTHLIKTRGQQVTLRCSSQSGHNTVSWYQQALGQGPQFIFQYYREEENGRGNFPPRFSGLQFPNYSSELNVNALELDDSALYLCASSAGLASSYEQYFGPGTRLTVT.

The CDR3 here is CASSQESSGDPSNQPQHF. For the CDR3, the DNA is TGCGCCAGCAGCCAAGAAAGTTCAGGGGATCCTAGCAATCAGCCCCAGCATTTT. This chain uses TRBV4-1 with TRBJ1-5, with D maybe TRBD1 (6 bases). From germline, CDR1 is MGHRA and CDR2 YSYEKL. This CDR3 is 18 amino acids long. The V and J ends lost 0 bases and 0 bases respectively, with 15 bases between them.

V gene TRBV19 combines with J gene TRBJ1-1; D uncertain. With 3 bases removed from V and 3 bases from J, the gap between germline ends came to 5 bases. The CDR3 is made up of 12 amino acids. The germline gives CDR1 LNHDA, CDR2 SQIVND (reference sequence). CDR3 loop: CASSILDTEAFF. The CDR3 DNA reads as TGTGCCAGTAGTATCCTCGACACTGAAGCTTTCTTT.

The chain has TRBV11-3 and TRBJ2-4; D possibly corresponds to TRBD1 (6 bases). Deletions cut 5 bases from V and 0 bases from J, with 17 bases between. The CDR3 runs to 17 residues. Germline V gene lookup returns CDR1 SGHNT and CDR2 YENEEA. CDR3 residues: CASSRVPGHLAKNIQYF. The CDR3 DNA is TGTGCCAGCAGCCGAGTTCCGGGACACCTAGCCAAAAACATTCAGTACTTC.

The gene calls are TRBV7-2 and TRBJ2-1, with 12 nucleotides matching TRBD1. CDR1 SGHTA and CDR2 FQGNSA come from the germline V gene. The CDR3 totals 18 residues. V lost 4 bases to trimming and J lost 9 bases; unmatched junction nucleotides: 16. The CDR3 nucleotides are TGTGCCAGCAGCTCCAGACCGACCGGGACAGGGGGCCGTGGTGAGCAGTTCTTC. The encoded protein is CASSSRPTGTGGRGEQFF.

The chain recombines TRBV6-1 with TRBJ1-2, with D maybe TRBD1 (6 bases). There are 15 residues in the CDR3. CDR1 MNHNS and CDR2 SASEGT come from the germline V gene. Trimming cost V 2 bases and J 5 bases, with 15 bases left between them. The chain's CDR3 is CASSELQGAIYGYTF. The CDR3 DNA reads TGTGCCAGCAGTGAACTACAGGGCGCAATATATGGCTACACCTTC.

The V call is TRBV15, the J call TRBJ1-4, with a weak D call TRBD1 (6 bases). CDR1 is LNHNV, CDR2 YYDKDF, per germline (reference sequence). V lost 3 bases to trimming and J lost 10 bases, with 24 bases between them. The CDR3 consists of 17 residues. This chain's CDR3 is CATSSGGRTESGGKLFF. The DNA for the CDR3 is TGTGCCACCAGCAGTGGGGGCAGAACCGAGAGCGGGGGAAAACTGTTTTTT.

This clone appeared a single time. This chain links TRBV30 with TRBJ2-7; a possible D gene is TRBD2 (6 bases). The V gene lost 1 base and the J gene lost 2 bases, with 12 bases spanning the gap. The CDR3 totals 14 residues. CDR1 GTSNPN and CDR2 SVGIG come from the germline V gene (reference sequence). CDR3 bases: TGTGCCTGGAGTGGGTCAGGGAGGCCCTACGAGCAGTACTTC. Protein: CAWSGSGRPYEQYF.

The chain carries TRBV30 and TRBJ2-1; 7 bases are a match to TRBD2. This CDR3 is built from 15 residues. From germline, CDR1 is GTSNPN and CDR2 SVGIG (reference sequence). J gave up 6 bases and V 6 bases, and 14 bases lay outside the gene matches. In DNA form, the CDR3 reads TGTGCCTGCCCGGGGAGGGCTTCCCGGGGCAATGAGCAGTTCTTC. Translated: CACPGRASRGNEQFF.

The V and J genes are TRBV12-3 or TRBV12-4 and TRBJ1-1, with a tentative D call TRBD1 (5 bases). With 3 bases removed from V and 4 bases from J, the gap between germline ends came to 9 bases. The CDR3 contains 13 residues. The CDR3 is CASSLEGSTEAFF. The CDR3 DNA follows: TGTGCCAGCAGTTTGGAGGGGAGCACTGAAGCTTTCTTT.

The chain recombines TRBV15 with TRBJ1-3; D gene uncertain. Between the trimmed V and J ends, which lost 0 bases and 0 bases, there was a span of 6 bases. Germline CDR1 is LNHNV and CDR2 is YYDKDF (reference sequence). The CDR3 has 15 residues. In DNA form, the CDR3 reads TGTGCCACCAGCAGAGACGCGTTCTCTGGAAACACCATATATTTT. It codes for CATSRDAFSGNTIYF. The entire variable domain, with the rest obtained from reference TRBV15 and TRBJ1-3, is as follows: DAMVIQNPRYQVTQFGKPVTLSCSQTLNHNVMYWYQQKSSQAPKLLFHYYDKDFNNEADTPDNFQSRRPNTSFCFLDIRSPGLGDTAMYLCATSRDAFSGNTIYFGEGSWLTVV.

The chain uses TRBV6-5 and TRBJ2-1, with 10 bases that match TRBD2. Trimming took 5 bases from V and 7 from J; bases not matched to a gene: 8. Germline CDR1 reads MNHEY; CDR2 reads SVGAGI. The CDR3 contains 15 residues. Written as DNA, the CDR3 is TGTGCCAGCAGTCGAGCGGGAGGGCCAAGTAATGAGCAGTTCTTC. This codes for CASSRAGGPSNEQFF.

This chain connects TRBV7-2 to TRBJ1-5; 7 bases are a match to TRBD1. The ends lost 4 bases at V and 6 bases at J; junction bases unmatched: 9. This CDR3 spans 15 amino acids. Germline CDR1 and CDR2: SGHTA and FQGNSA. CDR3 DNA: TGTGCCAGCAGCTCAGGACAGGCCCGGGGTCAGCCCCAGCATTTT. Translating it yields CASSSGQARGQPQHF.

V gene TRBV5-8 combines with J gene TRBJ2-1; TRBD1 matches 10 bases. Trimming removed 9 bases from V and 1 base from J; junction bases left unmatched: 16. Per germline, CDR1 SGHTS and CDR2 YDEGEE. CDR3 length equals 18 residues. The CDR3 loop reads CATPTTGGWGLSYNEQFF. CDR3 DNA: TGTGCCACCCCTACGACAGGGGGCTGGGGGCTGTCCTACAATGAGCAGTTCTTC.

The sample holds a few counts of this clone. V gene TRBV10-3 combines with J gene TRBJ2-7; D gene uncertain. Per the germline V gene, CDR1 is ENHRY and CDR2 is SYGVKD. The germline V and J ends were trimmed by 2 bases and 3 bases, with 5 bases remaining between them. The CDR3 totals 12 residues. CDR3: CAISENNYEQYF. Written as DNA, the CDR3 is TGTGCCATCAGTGAGAACAACTACGAGCAGTACTTC.

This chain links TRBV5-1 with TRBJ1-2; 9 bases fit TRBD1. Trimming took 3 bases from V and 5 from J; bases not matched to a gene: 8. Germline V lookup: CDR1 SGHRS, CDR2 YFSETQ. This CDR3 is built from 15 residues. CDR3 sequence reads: CASSSTGGASYGYTF. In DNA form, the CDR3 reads TGCGCCAGCAGCTCCACAGGGGGCGCAAGTTATGGCTACACCTTC. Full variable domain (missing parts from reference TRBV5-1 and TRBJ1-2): KAGVTQTPRYLIKTRGQQVTLSCSPISGHRSVSWYQQTPGQGLQFLFEYFSETQRNKGNFPGRFSGRQFSNSRSEMNVSTLELGDSALYLCASSSTGGASYGYTFGSGTRLTVV.

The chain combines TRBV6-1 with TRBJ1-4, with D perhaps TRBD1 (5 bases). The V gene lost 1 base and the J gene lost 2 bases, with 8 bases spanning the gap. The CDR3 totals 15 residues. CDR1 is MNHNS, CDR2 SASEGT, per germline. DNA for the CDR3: TGTGCCAGCAGTGAAGGGGGGGGGACTAATGAAAAACTGTTTTTT. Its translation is CASSEGGGTNEKLFF.